Shown below are 10 T cell receptor beta chains from a single sample sequenced in a study of T cell responses to AZD1222 COVID-19 vaccine. The data were produced by immunoSEQ multiplex PCR, yet TCRdb's version contains in-frame clones alone and is incomplete. The table includes fewer than 150,000 clones, roughly 87% detected once. Sequencing used peripheral blood, obtained on day 0 of AZD1222 vaccination. The receptors stem from an adult in good health.

CDR3 protein: CASTPAGQPNYGYTF. The CDR3 DNA reads as TGCGCCAGCACGCCCGCGGGACAGCCTAACTATGGCTACACCTTC. The rearrangement links TRBV5-1 to TRBJ1-2; 7 bases fit TRBD1. Germline V CDR1 and CDR2: SGHRS, YFSETQ. V was clipped by 6 bases and J by 0 bases; unmatched bases: 8. The CDR3 extends over 15 amino acids.

V and J are TRBV18 and TRBJ1-1, with 10 positions matching TRBD1. Unmatched junction bases numbered 9, after V lost 6 bases and J lost 5 bases. The CDR3 is 15 amino acids. Germline V CDR1 and CDR2: KGHSH, LQKENI. CDR3 in DNA: TGTGCCAGCTCTCCGGGACAGGGGAGTCTAACTGAAGCTTTCTTT. As protein: CASSPGQGSLTEAFF.

This chain links TRBV2 with TRBJ1-1; possible D gene TRBD1, 6 bases. Germline CDR1 SNHLY, CDR2 FYNNEI. The CDR3 length is 13 residues. Deletions cut 5 bases from V and 8 bases from J, with 15 bases between. CDR3 DNA: TGTGCCAGCAGTCACGAGGGGGGACCCGAAGCTTTCTTT. Translating it yields CASSHEGGPEAFF.

This clone appeared once. The chain couples TRBV2 to TRBJ1-5, with D unresolved. Germline V gene lookup returns CDR1 SNHLY and CDR2 FYNNEI. Trimming pared 1 base from V and 0 bases from J, leaving 7 bases between. The CDR3 has 15 amino acids. The CDR3 loop is CASSEGAVSNQPQHF. DNA of the CDR3: TGTGCCAGCAGTGAAGGGGCCGTTAGCAATCAGCCCCAGCATTTT.

This clone occurred a few times. The chain recombines TRBV4-2 with TRBJ2-2; a possible D gene is TRBD1 (5 bases). The CDR3 has 16 residues. Germline CDR1 LGHNA, CDR2 YNFKEQ. The V gene lost 4 bases and the J gene lost 5 bases, with 17 bases spanning the gap. The CDR3 here is CASSPQTVVTTGELFF. In DNA form, the CDR3 reads TGTGCCAGCAGCCCTCAGACAGTCGTTACTACCGGGGAGCTGTTTTTT.

CDR3 sequence reads: CASKPAEDTQYF. CDR3 nucleotide sequence: TGTGCCAGCAAACCGGCGGAGGATACGCAGTATTTT. The chain uses TRBV6-5 and TRBJ2-3, with D uncertain. In germline, CDR1 is MNHEY, CDR2 SVGAGI. The CDR3 runs 12 residues. The ends were cut back, 7 bases at V and 6 bases at J, with 11 bases in the middle.

V is TRBV25-1 and J is TRBJ2-2; D is uncertain. Trimming cost V 4 bases and J 3 bases, with 9 bases left between them. The CDR3 contains 14 residues. Germline V gene sequence: CDR1 MGHDK, CDR2 SYGVNS. CDR3 nucleotide sequence: TGTGCCAGCAGTGGGCAGGCGGACACCGGGGAGCTGTTTTTT. The encoded protein is CASSGQADTGELFF.

This sequence joins TRBV28 and TRBJ2-7, with D possibly matching TRBD2 (6 bases). The CDR3 totals 15 residues. CDR1 is MDHEN and CDR2 is SYDVKM in the germline V gene. V lost 6 bases to trimming and J lost 0 bases, with 15 bases between them. The CDR3 DNA follows: TGTGCCAGCAGCCCGGCGTGGGGGGACTCCTACGAGCAGTACTTC. It codes for CASSPAWGDSYEQYF. The whole variable domain, filled in from reference TRBV28 and TRBJ2-7, reads DVKVTQSSRYLVKRTGEKVFLECVQDMDHENMFWYRQDPGLGLRLIYFSYDVKMKEKGDIPEGYSVSREKKERFSLILESASTNQTSMYLCASSPAWGDSYEQYFGPGTRLTVT.

J is TRBJ2-5 and V is TRBV6-5, with D unresolved. Looked up from germline, CDR1 is MNHEY and CDR2 is SVGAGI. The CDR3 length is 12 residues. Between the trimmed V and J ends, which lost 8 bases and 4 bases, there was a span of 11 bases. The CDR3 DNA sequence: TGTGCCAGCTTTTCCAGCACAGAGACCCAGTACTTC. Its protein is CASFSSTETQYF.

The gene calls are TRBV7-3 and TRBJ2-2; 11 bases line up with TRBD2. Germline loops: CDR1 SGHTA, CDR2 FQGTGA. V lost 5 bases and J lost 3; bases outside the gene matches: 17. The CDR3 runs to 20 residues. CDR3 DNA sequence: TGTGCCAGCAGCCTCACCCTAGCGGGGGGACGGCCTGGGGACACCGGGGAGCTGTTTTTT. This translates into CASSLTLAGGRPGDTGELFF.